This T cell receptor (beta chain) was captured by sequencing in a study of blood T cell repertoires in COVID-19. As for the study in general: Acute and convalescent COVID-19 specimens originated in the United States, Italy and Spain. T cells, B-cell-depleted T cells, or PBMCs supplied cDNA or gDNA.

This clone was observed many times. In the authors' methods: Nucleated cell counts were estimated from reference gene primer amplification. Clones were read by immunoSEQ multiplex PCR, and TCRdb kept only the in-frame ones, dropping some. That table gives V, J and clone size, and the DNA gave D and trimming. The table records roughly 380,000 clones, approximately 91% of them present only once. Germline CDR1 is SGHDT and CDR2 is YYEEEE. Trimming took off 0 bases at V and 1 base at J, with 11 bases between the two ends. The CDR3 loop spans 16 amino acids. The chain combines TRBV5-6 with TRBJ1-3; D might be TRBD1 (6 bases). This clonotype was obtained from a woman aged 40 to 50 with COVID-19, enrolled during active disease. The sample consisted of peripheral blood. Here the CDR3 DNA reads TGTGCCAGCAGCTTGGTACAGGGAAGGTCTGGAAACACCATATATTTT. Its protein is CASSLVQGRSGNTIYF.